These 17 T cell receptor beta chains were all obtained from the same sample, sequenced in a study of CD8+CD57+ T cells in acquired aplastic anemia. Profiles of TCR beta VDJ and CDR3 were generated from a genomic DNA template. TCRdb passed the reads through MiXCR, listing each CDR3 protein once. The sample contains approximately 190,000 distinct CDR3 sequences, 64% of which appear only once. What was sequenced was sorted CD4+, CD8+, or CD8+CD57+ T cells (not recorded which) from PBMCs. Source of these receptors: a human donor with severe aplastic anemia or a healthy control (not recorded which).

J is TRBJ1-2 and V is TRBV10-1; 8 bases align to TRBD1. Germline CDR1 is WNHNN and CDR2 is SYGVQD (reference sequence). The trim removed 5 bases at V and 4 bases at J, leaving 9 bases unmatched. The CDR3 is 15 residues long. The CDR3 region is CASSSGGQGAYGYTF. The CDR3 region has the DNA TGCGCCAGCAGTAGCGGTGGACAGGGAGCCTATGGCTACACCTTC.

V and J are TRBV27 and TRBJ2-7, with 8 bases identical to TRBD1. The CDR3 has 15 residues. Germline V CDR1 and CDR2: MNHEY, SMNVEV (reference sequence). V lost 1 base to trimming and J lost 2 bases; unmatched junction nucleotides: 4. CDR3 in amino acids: CASSLYGQGTYEQYF. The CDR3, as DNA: TGTGCCAGCAGTTTATATGGACAGGGAACCTACGAGCAGTACTTC.

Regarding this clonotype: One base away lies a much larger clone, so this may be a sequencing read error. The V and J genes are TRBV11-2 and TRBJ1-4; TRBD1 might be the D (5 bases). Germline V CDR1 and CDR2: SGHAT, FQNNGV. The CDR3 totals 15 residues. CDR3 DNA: TGTGCCAGCAGCTTAAATAGGGGACTTAATGAAGAACTGTTTTTT. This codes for CASSLNRGLNEELFF.

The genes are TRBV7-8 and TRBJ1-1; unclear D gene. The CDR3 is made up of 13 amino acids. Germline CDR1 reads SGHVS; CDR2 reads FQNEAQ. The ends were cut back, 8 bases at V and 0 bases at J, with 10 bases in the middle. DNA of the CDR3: TGTGCCAGCCACGCCATGATGAACACTGAAGCTTTCTTT. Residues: CASHAMMNTEAFF.

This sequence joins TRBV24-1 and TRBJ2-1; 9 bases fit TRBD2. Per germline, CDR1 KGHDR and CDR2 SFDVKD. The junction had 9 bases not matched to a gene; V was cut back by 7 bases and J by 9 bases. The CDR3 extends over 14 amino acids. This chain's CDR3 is CATRGAGGPGEQFF. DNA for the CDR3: TGTGCCACCAGGGGCGCGGGAGGGCCTGGTGAGCAGTTCTTC.

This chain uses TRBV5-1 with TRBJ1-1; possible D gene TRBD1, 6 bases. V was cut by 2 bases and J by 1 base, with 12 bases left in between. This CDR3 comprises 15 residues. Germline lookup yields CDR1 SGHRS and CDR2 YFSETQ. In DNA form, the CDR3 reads TGCGCCAGCAGCTTTACAGGGCTGGCGAACACTGAAGCTTTCTTT. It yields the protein CASSFTGLANTEAFF.

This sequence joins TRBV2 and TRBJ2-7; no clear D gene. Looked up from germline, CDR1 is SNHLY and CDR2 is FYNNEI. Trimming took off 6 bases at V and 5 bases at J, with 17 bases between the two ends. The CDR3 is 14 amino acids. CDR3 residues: CASSPGRSVDEQYF. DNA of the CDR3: TGTGCCAGCAGCCCTGGACGGTCGGTGGACGAGCAGTACTTC.

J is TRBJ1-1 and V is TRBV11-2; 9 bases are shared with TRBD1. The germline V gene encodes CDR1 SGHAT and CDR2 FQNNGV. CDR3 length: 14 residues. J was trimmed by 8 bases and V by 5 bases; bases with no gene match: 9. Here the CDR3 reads CASSNIGTGGEAFF. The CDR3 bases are TGTGCCAGCAGCAACATAGGAACAGGGGGCGAAGCTTTCTTT.

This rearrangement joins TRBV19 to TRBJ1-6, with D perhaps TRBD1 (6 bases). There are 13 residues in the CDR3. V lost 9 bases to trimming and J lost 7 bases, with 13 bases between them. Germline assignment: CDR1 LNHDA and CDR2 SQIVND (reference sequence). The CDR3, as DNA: TGTGCCAGCGCTTTCAGGGGAAATTCACCCCTCCACTTT. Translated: CASAFRGNSPLHF.

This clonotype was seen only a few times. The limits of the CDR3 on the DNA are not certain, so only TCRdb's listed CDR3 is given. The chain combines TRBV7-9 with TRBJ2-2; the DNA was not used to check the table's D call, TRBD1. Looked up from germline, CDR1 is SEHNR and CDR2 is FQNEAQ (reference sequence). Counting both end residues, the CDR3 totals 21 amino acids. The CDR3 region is CASSHLGQSYSYEQYFGELFF.

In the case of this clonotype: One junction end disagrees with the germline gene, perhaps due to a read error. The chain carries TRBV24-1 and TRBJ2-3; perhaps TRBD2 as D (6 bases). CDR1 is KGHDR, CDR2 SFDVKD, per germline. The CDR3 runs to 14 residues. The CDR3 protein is CATSDPGEADAQYF. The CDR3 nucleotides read TGTGCCACCAGTGATCCGGGGGAGGCAGATGCGCAGTATTTT.

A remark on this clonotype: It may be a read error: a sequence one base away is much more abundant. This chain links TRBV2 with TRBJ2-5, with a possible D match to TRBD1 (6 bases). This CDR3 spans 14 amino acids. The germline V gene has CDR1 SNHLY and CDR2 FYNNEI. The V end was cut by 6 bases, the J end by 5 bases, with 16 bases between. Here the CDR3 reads CASSTTGILETQYF. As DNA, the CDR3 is TGTGCCAGCAGCACCACAGGGATCTTGGAGACCCAGTACTTC.

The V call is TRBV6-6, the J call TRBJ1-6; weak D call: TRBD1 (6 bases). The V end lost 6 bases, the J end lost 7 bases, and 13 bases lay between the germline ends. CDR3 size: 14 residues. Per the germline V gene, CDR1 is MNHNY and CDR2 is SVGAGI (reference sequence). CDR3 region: CASRDTGRNSPLHF. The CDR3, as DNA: TGTGCCAGCAGGGACACAGGGCGCAATTCACCCCTCCACTTT.

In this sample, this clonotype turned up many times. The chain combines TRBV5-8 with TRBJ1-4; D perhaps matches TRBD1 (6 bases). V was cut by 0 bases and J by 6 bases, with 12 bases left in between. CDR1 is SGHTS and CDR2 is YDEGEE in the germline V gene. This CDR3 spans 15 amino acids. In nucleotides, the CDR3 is TGTGCCAGCAGCTTGGACAGGGCGGGGGATGAAAAACTGTTTTTT. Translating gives CASSLDRAGDEKLFF.

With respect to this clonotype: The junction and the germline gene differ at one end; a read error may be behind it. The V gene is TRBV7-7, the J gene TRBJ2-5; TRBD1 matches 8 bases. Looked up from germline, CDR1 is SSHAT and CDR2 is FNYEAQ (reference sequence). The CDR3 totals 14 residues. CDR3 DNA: TGTGCTAGCAGCCCCGGACAGGGCCGAGAGACCCAGTACTTC. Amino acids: CASSPGQGRETQYF.

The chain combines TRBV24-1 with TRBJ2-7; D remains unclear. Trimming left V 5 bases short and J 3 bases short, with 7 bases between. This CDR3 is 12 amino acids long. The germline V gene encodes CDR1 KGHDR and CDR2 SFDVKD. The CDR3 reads CATSGSDYEQYF. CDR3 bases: TGTGCCACCAGTGGTTCAGACTACGAGCAGTACTTC.

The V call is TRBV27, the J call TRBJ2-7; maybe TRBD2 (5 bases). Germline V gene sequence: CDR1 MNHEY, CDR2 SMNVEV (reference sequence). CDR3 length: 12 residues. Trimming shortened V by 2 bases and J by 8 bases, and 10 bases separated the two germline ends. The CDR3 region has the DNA TGTGCCAGCAGTTTAGAACGGGGTCAGCAGTACTTC. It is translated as CASSLERGQQYF.